This TCR beta chain was captured in a study of blood T cell repertoires in COVID-19. The method was immunoSEQ multiplex PCR; TCRdb's version includes in-frame clones alone and lacks a portion of them. The sample yields around 95,000 clones, about 82% seen once. Between the trimmed V and J ends, which lost 5 bases and 7 bases, there was a span of 18 bases. Germline V gene data show CDR1 as MDHEN and CDR2 as SYDVKM. The CDR3 loop spans 16 amino acids. The source is a man over 45 with active or convalescent COVID-19. Input material: peripheral blood. The chain links TRBV28 to TRBJ1-6; tentatively, D is TRBD1 (5 bases). CDR3 region: CASSGLWADTNSPLHF. DNA of the CDR3: TGTGCCAGCAGTGGCCTTTGGGCGGACACAAATTCACCCCTCCACTTT.